The 20 T cell receptor beta chains below come from one sample, sequenced in a study of T cell changes during pregnancy in multiple sclerosis. Produced via immunoSEQ multiplex PCR; TCRdb's table is partial and in-frame only. The sample yields around 19,000 clones, approximately 88% seen once. Sequencing used CD8+ T cells from peripheral blood mononuclear cells, obtained after pregnancy. The receptors stem from a female donor in good health, enrolled as a control in a pregnancy study.

This sequence joins TRBV19 and TRBJ1-1; TRBD1 aligns across 8 bases. V lost 5 bases, J lost 4 bases, and 9 bases stayed unmatched. The CDR3 is 15 amino acids. Germline V gives CDR1 LNHDA, CDR2 SQIVND (reference sequence). The CDR3: CASSAAWTGRTEAFF. The CDR3 nucleotides read TGTGCCAGTAGTGCCGCCTGGACAGGGCGCACTGAAGCTTTCTTT. The whole variable domain, filled in from reference TRBV19 and TRBJ1-1, reads DGGITQSPKYLFRKEGQNVTLSCEQNLNHDAMYWYRQDPGQGLRLIYYSQIVNDFQKGDIAEGYSVSREKKESFPLTVTSAQKNPTAFYLCASSAAWTGRTEAFFGQGTRLTVV.

A word on this clone: At one end the junction does not follow the germline gene, possibly because of a read error. DNA for the CDR3: TGTGCCAGCAGTCAGGAAGGGGGAACGAATGGAAAACTGTTTTTT. This gives the protein CASSQEGGTNGKLFF. The V gene is TRBV6-6, the J gene TRBJ1-4, with a possible D match to TRBD1 (6 bases). Germline CDR1 is MNHNY and CDR2 is SVGAGI (reference sequence). The length of the CDR3 is 15 residues.

This clone appeared a single time. The chain is built from TRBV6-5 and TRBJ1-2; the match to TRBD1 covers 8 bases. The CDR3 covers 14 residues. Losses at the gene ends were 5 bases for V and 7 bases for J; bases not matched to a gene: 9. Germline assignment: CDR1 MNHEY and CDR2 SVGAGI. The CDR3 bases are TGTGCCAGCAGTCTAAGGACAGGGTGGGGTGGCTACACCTTC. Protein: CASSLRTGWGGYTF.

The gene calls are TRBV19 and TRBJ2-5; 9 bases are shared with TRBD2. CDR3 size: 14 residues. The germline V gene encodes CDR1 LNHDA and CDR2 SQIVND (reference sequence). Trimming took 7 bases from V and 5 from J; bases not matched to a gene: 8. CDR3 amino acids: CASMRREGRETQYF. The CDR3 DNA sequence: TGTGCCAGTATGCGGCGGGAGGGCCGGGAGACCCAGTACTTC.

This sequence joins TRBV12-2 and TRBJ2-7; TRBD2 is the table's D call and was not checked against the DNA. TRBV12-2 is a pseudogene segment. CDR3 length: 14 amino acids. CDR3 region: CASRLEAAFGEQYF. CDR3 DNA: TGTGCAAGTCGCTTAGAGGCGGCGTTCGGCGAGCAGTACTTC.

This clone was found once. This rearrangement joins TRBV28 to TRBJ2-7, with D maybe TRBD1 (6 bases). Germline values: CDR1 MDHEN, CDR2 SYDVKM. This CDR3 comprises 15 residues. With 1 base removed from V and 2 bases from J, the gap between germline ends came to 12 bases. The chain's CDR3 is CASSLLQGIPYEQYF. The CDR3 DNA follows: TGTGCCAGCAGTTTATTACAGGGAATCCCCTACGAGCAGTACTTC.

This rearrangement joins TRBV28 to TRBJ2-7; TRBD1 aligns across 8 bases. Looked up from germline, CDR1 is MDHEN and CDR2 is SYDVKM. V shed 6 bases and J 6 bases; nucleotides not matched to a gene: 10. The CDR3 is 14 residues long. CDR3 protein: CASSGQGWMGEQYF. The CDR3 DNA follows: TGTGCCAGCAGCGGACAGGGATGGATGGGCGAGCAGTACTTC. Drawing the rest from reference TRBV28 and TRBJ2-7, the complete variable domain is DVKVTQSSRYLVKRTGEKVFLECVQDMDHENMFWYRQDPGLGLRLIYFSYDVKMKEKGDIPEGYSVSREKKERFSLILESASTNQTSMYLCASSGQGWMGEQYFGPGTRLTVT.

The gene calls are TRBV2 and TRBJ2-1, with a possible D match to TRBD1 (6 bases). Looked up from germline, CDR1 is SNHLY and CDR2 is FYNNEI. The CDR3 loop spans 14 amino acids. This CDR3 reads CACVWQGTYNEQFF. CDR3 DNA sequence: TGTGCTTGCGTATGGCAGGGGACCTACAATGAGCAGTTCTTC.

The chain has TRBV19 and TRBJ1-1; 7 positions match TRBD1. The V and J ends lost 0 bases and 5 bases, in that order; junction bases with no gene match: 9. Germline CDR1 reads LNHDA; CDR2 reads SQIVND (reference sequence). CDR3 length equals 16 residues. The CDR3 DNA reads as TGTGCCAGTAGTATAGATCTCGAGACAGGGAGTACTGAAGCTTTCTTT. Its translation is CASSIDLETGSTEAFF.

V is TRBV7-8 and J is TRBJ1-6; no firm D call. Per the germline V gene, CDR1 is SGHVS and CDR2 is FQNEAQ. CDR3 length equals 13 residues. V was cut by 4 bases and J by 9 bases, with 10 bases left in between. The CDR3 protein is CASSYSNSSPLHF. As DNA, the CDR3 is TGTGCCAGCAGCTACTCCAATAGTTCACCCCTCCACTTT.

V and J are TRBV5-6 and TRBJ2-1; TRBD2 might be the D (6 bases). Germline CDR1 SGHDT, CDR2 YYEEEE. This CDR3 is 16 amino acids long. Trimming cost V 2 bases and J 5 bases, with 17 bases left between them. CDR3 region: CASSFWGVGPHNEQFF. The CDR3 region has the DNA TGTGCCAGCAGCTTCTGGGGGGTGGGTCCACACAATGAGCAGTTCTTC.

This chain uses TRBV4-1 with TRBJ1-5; D might be TRBD1 (5 bases). Trimming removed 0 bases at V and 2 bases at J, with 11 bases between. Per germline, CDR1 MGHRA and CDR2 YSYEKL. This CDR3 is 16 amino acids long. CDR3 bases: TGCGCCAGCAGCCAAGAGAGGGACTTCGGCAATCAGCCCCAGCATTTT. It translates to CASSQERDFGNQPQHF.

The V gene is TRBV27, the J gene TRBJ2-7; 8 positions agree with TRBD1. J gave up 3 bases and V 2 bases, and 6 bases lay outside the gene matches. The CDR3 totals 15 residues. From germline, CDR1 is MNHEY and CDR2 SMNVEV (reference sequence). The DNA for the CDR3 is TGTGCCAGCAGTTTAGCCGGGACAGGCTTCTACGAGCAGTACTTC. Its translation: CASSLAGTGFYEQYF.

Regarding this clone: The junction does not match germline at one end; this may be a read error. The V gene is TRBV6-1, the J gene TRBJ2-1; TRBD2 agrees at 7 bases. The CDR3 runs 16 residues. Germline V lookup: CDR1 MNHNS, CDR2 SASEGT. The CDR3 DNA is TGTGCCGGCAGTGAGTCGCTAGCGGCTTTCAACAATGAGCAGTTCTTC. This translates into CAGSESLAAFNNEQFF.

This clone was counted a single time. The rearrangement links TRBV11-3 to TRBJ2-1; TRBD2 agrees at 14 bases. The CDR3 is 17 amino acids. The ends lost 5 bases at V and 9 bases at J; junction bases unmatched: 12. Looked up from germline, CDR1 is SGHNT and CDR2 is YENEEA. CDR3 region: CASSHGLAGGSEREQFF. CDR3 DNA: TGTGCCAGCAGCCACGGACTAGCGGGGGGCTCCGAACGTGAGCAGTTCTTC.

V is TRBV6-5 and J is TRBJ1-1; possibly TRBD1 for D (5 bases). CDR3 length equals 14 residues. Trimming cost V 7 bases and J 2 bases, with 14 bases left between them. Germline loops: CDR1 MNHEY, CDR2 SVGAGI. The CDR3: CASIVTQGNTEAFF. CDR3 DNA sequence: TGTGCCAGCATTGTCACCCAGGGAAACACTGAAGCTTTCTTT.

The chain has TRBV29-1 and TRBJ1-1; the D gene is possibly TRBD1 (6 bases). The germline CDR1 and CDR2 sequences are SQVTM and ANQGSEA. The CDR3 has 12 amino acids. The ends were cut back, 4 bases at V and 3 bases at J, with 9 bases in the middle. CDR3 bases: TGCAGCGTTGCTGGACAGTACACTGAAGCTTTCTTT. Its protein product is CSVAGQYTEAFF. Full variable domain (rest looked up from reference TRBV29-1 and TRBJ1-1): SAVISQKPSRDICQRGTSLTIQCQVDSQVTMMFWYRQQPGQSLTLIATANQGSEATYESGFVIDKFPISRPNLTFSTLTVSNMSPEDSSIYLCSVAGQYTEAFFGQGTRLTVV.

The chain's CDR3 is CASPRILSYGYTF. The CDR3 DNA follows: TGTGCCAGCCCGCGGATATTGAGCTATGGCTACACCTTC. The genes are TRBV7-2 and TRBJ1-2; no clear D. The CDR3 extends over 13 amino acids. V was trimmed by 8 bases and J by 4 bases, leaving 14 bases between them. Germline-derived CDR1 and CDR2 are SGHTA and FQGNSA.

This chain links TRBV14 with TRBJ2-4, with TRBD2 matching over 7 bases. The CDR3 runs 16 residues. The junction had 9 bases not matched to a gene; V was cut back by 4 bases and J by 3 bases. CDR1 SGHDN and CDR2 FVKESK come from the germline V gene. CDR3 bases: TGTGCCAGCAGCCGAGCAGCGGGGCAAAACAAAAACATTCAGTACTTC. Protein product: CASSRAAGQNKNIQYF.

The rearrangement links TRBV6-1 to TRBJ2-1; TRBD2 aligns across 9 bases. The germline V gene encodes CDR1 MNHNS and CDR2 SASEGT. This CDR3 contains 15 residues. The V segment lost 4 bases and the J segment 4 bases; nucleotides outside the gene matches: 5. CDR3 nucleotides: TGTGCCAGCAGTGGGGGACTAGCACAGTACAATGAGCAGTTCTTC. It is translated as CASSGGLAQYNEQFF.